One sample yielded the 14 T cell receptor beta chains listed below, sequenced in a study of naive and memory T cell subsets. Four PCR rounds used nested alpha and beta constant region primers plus the SP2 primer. TCRdb reprocessed the 5' RACE reads with MiXCR, giving one entry per CDR3 protein. This sample has about 32,000 distinct CDR3 sequences; 15% to 20% occur once, and the top ten carry around 2.5%. A UMI-containing oligonucleotide was joined by 3' ligation to the TCR cDNA template. These receptors were taken from a female donor in good health.

This clonotype was observed many times. The chain joins TRBV6-5 to TRBJ2-4; D unclear. The CDR3 runs to 14 residues. V was trimmed by 6 bases and J by 6 bases, leaving 15 bases between them. Germline loops: CDR1 MNHEY, CDR2 SVGAGI. CDR3 DNA: TGTGCCAGCAGCCCATCTAGGTTGGGAAACATTCAGTACTTC. Translation: CASSPSRLGNIQYF.

This clonotype was detected ten times or more. J is TRBJ2-5 and V is TRBV29-1; 8 bases match TRBD1. The V and J ends lost 6 bases and 1 base, in that order; junction bases with no gene match: 7. Germline values: CDR1 SQVTM, CDR2 ANQGSEA. There are 14 residues in the CDR3. In DNA form, the CDR3 reads TGCAGCGTCTACACAGGGGGTTTCCAAGAGACCCAGTACTTC. It codes for CSVYTGGFQETQYF. Drawing the rest from reference TRBV29-1 and TRBJ2-5, the complete variable domain is SAVISQKPSRDICQRGTSLTIQCQVDSQVTMMFWYRQQPGQSLTLIATANQGSEATYESGFVIDKFPISRPNLTFSTLTVSNMSPEDSSIYLCSVYTGGFQETQYFGPGTRLLVL.

The V gene is TRBV7-2, the J gene TRBJ2-5; D remains unclear. Germline CDR1 SGHTA, CDR2 FQGNSA. CDR3 size: 12 residues. V dropped 5 bases and J dropped 5 bases, with 9 bases sitting between them. This chain's CDR3 is CASSLRRETQYF. The CDR3, as DNA: TGTGCCAGCAGCCTGAGGCGGGAGACCCAGTACTTC. The full variable domain, completed using reference TRBV7-2 and TRBJ2-5, is GAGVSQSPSNKVTEKGKDVELRCDPISGHTALYWYRQSLGQGLEFLIYFQGNSAPDKSGLPSDRFSAERTGGSVSTLTIQRTQQEDSAVYLCASSLRRETQYFGPGTRLLVL.

In this sample, this clonotype turned up many times. The genes are TRBV20-1 and TRBJ2-2; the match to TRBD1 covers 9 bases. Germline CDR1 DFQATT, CDR2 SNEGSKA (reference sequence). V trimming: 1 base; J trimming: 5 bases; junction bases outside the gene matches: 5. This CDR3 is 15 amino acids long. Here the CDR3 DNA reads TGCAGTGCTAGAGGCAGGGACAGGGCTACCGGGGAGCTGTTTTTT. It translates to CSARGRDRATGELFF.

This clonotype was recorded at least ten times. The chain recombines TRBV18 with TRBJ2-7; perhaps TRBD1 as D (5 bases). The germline V and J ends were trimmed by 1 base and 2 bases, with 9 bases remaining between them. This CDR3 is 14 amino acids long. Germline CDR1 reads KGHSH; CDR2 reads LQKENI. The CDR3 DNA follows: TGTGCCAGCTCACCACGAGCAGGGACCTACGAGCAGTACTTC. The encoded protein is CASSPRAGTYEQYF.

There are many counts of this clonotype. The V call is TRBV20-1, the J call TRBJ1-6; TRBD1 agrees at 11 bases. This CDR3 is built from 13 residues. Germline V gene lookup returns CDR1 DFQATT and CDR2 SNEGSKA (reference sequence). V gave up 4 bases and J gave up 9 bases; unmatched junction bases: 2. CDR3 sequence (DNA): TGCAGTGCTAAGGACAGGGGGCCTTCACCCCTCCACTTT. Translation: CSAKDRGPSPLHF.

This clonotype came up once. The J gene is TRBJ2-5, the V gene TRBV11-2; D remains unclear. This CDR3 contains 15 residues. V gave up 6 bases and J gave up 0 bases, with 14 bases separating them. The germline V gene has CDR1 SGHAT and CDR2 FQNNGV. Here the CDR3 DNA reads TGTGCCAGCAGGGCCATTAGGGAAGACCAAGAGACCCAGTACTTC. Amino acids: CASRAIREDQETQYF.

The gene calls are TRBV7-9 and TRBJ2-5; 11 bases are shared with TRBD2. Germline loops: CDR1 SEHNR, CDR2 FQNEAQ (reference sequence). The length of the CDR3 is 17 residues. The V gene end was trimmed by 5 bases and the J gene end by 5 bases; junction bases not matched to a gene: 13. The CDR3 region has the DNA TGTGCCAGCAGCCCAAACAAGAAACTAGCGGGGGTTGAGACCCAGTACTTC. Translating it yields CASSPNKKLAGVETQYF.

This chain links TRBV29-1 with TRBJ1-2, with D maybe TRBD1 (6 bases). The CDR3 covers 13 residues. Germline V CDR1 and CDR2: SQVTM, ANQGSEA. V lost 4 bases, J lost 7 bases, and 16 bases lay in between. CDR3: CSVVQLGGGGYTF. The DNA for the CDR3 is TGCAGCGTTGTACAACTCGGGGGCGGTGGCTACACCTTC.

Many counts were recorded for this clonotype. The V and J genes are TRBV29-1 and TRBJ1-1; 7 bases align to TRBD1. V shed 6 bases and J 5 bases; nucleotides not matched to a gene: 12. Germline CDR1 reads SQVTM; CDR2 reads ANQGSEA. The CDR3 extends over 14 amino acids. CDR3 region: CSVDPSTGRTEAFF. The DNA of the CDR3 is TGCAGCGTCGACCCATCGACAGGGAGGACTGAAGCTTTCTTT.

This clonotype was picked up a small number of times. The chain recombines TRBV29-1 with TRBJ1-2, with D unresolved. The V gene lost 6 bases and the J gene lost 8 bases, with 16 bases spanning the gap. The length of the CDR3 is 12 residues. Germline loops: CDR1 SQVTM, CDR2 ANQGSEA. As DNA, the CDR3 is TGCAGCGTACTAACCGGGGAAGGGGGCTACACCTTC. Its translation: CSVLTGEGGYTF. Filled out from reference TRBV29-1 and TRBJ1-2, the complete variable domain reads SAVISQKPSRDICQRGTSLTIQCQVDSQVTMMFWYRQQPGQSLTLIATANQGSEATYESGFVIDKFPISRPNLTFSTLTVSNMSPEDSSIYLCSVLTGEGGYTFGSGTRLTVV.

This clonotype came up many times. The V call is TRBV18, the J call TRBJ2-1; TRBD2 matches 15 bases. J was trimmed by 5 bases and V by 4 bases; bases with no gene match: 12. The germline gives CDR1 KGHSH, CDR2 LQKENI. The CDR3 runs to 19 residues. Written as DNA, the CDR3 is TGTGCCAGCTCACGGAGGACTAGCGGGGGGGCCAGGAAGAACAATGAGCAGTTCTTC. It encodes CASSRRTSGGARKNNEQFF.

This rearrangement joins TRBV7-3 to TRBJ2-1, with 9 bases lining up with TRBD2. CDR1 is SGHTA, CDR2 FQGTGA, per germline. After removal of 1 base from V and 8 bases from J, the junction contained 6 bases not matched to a gene. This CDR3 is built from 15 residues. The CDR3 nucleotides are TGTGCCAGCAGCTTAAATGCGGGGGGGCCCCATGAGCAGTTCTTC. As protein: CASSLNAGGPHEQFF.

The rearrangement joins TRBV20-1 to TRBJ2-3, with TRBD1 identical over 8 bases. The V segment lost 2 bases and the J segment 2 bases; nucleotides outside the gene matches: 9. Per the germline V gene, CDR1 is DFQATT and CDR2 is SNEGSKA (reference sequence). The CDR3 covers 16 residues. The CDR3 protein is CSARKDRVPLTDTQYF. In nucleotides, the CDR3 is TGCAGTGCTAGAAAGGACAGGGTCCCCCTCACAGATACGCAGTATTTT.